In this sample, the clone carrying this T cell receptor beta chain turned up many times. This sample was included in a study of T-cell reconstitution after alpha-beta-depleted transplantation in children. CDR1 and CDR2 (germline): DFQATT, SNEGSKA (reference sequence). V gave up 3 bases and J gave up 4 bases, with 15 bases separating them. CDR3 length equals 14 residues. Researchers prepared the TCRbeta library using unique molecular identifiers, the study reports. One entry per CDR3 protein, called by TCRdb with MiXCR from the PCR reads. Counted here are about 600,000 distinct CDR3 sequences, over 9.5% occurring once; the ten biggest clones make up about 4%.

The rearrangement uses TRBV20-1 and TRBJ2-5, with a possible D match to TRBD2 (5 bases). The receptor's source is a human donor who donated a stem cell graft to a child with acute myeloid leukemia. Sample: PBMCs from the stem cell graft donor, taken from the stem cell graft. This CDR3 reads CSASPPAAGETQYF. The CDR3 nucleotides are TGCAGTGCTAGCCCCCCCGCGGCGGGAGAGACCCAGTACTTC.